This T cell receptor beta chain originates from a study of cytomegalovirus exposure and HLA in healthy donors. Overall study results and limits: According to an earlier analysis, most TCR beta V segments yielded productive rearrangements about 90% or about 30% of the time.

V dropped 3 bases and J dropped 4; count of bases not matched to a gene: 16. The V gene's germline CDR1 is SGHDT and CDR2 YYEEEE. The CDR3 is 18 residues long. With 60 Vbeta and 13 Jbeta primers, the PCR was carried out. The method was immunoSEQ multiplex PCR; TCRdb's version includes in-frame clones alone and lacks a portion of them. This table holds tens of thousands of clones, over 60% found once. With respect to this clone: Antigen: not known.

The source of this sequence is a woman in her forties or fifties in good health and CMV-seronegative. Sequencing was carried out using PBMCs. The chain carries TRBV5-6 and TRBJ2-1, with TRBD1 matching 7 bases. The chain's CDR3 is CASSWRHRGKWRYNEQFF. CDR3 coding DNA: TGTGCCAGCAGCTGGCGGCACAGGGGTAAATGGAGATACAATGAGCAGTTCTTC.